This entry features one TCR beta chain sequence. The data originate from a study of blood T cell repertoires in COVID-19. Study context: The cDNA or gDNA used as material had been derived from T cells, B-cell-depleted T cells, or PBMCs.

V lost 1 base and J 6 bases, leaving 13 bases between the germline ends. Germline CDR1 and CDR2: MNHNS and SASEGT. The CDR3 extends over 15 amino acids. Per the authors' pipeline: Nucleated cell counts were estimated from reference gene primer amplification. The assay was immunoSEQ multiplex PCR, and TCRdb's table has in-frame clones only and misses some. That table furnishes V, J and clone size, whereas the DNA furnished D and trimming. The sample shows about 82,000 clones, approximately 78% of them seen only once. Sequences were obtained from peripheral blood. This clonotype was obtained from a man aged 45-65 years with active or convalescent COVID-19. This chain links TRBV6-1 with TRBJ2-4, with D maybe TRBD1 (5 bases). This CDR3 is CASSEVEGVRNIQYF. The DNA of the CDR3 is TGTGCCAGCAGTGAAGTGGAAGGGGTGAGAAACATTCAGTACTTC.